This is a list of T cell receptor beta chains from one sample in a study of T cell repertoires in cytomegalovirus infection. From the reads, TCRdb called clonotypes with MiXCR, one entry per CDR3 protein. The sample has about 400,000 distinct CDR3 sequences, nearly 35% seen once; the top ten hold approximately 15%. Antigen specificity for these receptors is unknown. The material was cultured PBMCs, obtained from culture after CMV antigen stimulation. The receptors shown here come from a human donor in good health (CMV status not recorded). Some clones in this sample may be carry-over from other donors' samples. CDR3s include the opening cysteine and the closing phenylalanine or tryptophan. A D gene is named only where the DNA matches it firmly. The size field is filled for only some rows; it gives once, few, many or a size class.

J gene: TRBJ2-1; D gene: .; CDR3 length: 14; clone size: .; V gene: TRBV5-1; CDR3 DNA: TGCGCCAGCAGGGCGGAAACCTCCTACAATGAGCAGTTCTTC; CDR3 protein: CASRAETSYNEQFF
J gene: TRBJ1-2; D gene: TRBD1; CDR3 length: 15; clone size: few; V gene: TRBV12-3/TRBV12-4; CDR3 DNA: TGTGCCAGCAGACCGACAGGGGGCATCAACTATGGCTACACCTTC; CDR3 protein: CASRPTGGINYGYTF
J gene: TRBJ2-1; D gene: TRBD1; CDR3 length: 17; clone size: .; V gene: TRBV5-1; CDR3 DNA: TGCGCCAGCAGCTTGCGCCTTACTGGGACAGCTAACAATGAGCAGTTCTTC; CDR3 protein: CASSLRLTGTANNEQFF
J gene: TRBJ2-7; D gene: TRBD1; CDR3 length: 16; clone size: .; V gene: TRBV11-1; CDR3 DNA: TGTGCCAGCAGCTTAGGAGGGACAGGGGTTACCTACGAGCAGTACTTC; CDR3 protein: CASSLGGTGVTYEQYF
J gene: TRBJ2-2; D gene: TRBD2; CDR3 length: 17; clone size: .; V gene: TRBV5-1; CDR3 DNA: TGCGCCAGCAGCCGCTACACTAGCGGGAGCGGAACCGGGGAGCTGTTTTTT; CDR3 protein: CASSRYTSGSGTGELFF
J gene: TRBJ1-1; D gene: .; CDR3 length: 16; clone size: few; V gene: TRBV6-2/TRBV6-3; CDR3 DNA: TGTGCCAGCAGTTCGCAGGCGATTGCGATGAACACTGAAGCTTTCTTT; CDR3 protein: CASSSQAIAMNTEAFF
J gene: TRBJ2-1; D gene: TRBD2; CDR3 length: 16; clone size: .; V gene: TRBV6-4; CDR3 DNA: TGTGCCAGCAGTGAGACCGGGGGGGGCTCCTACAATGAGCAGTTCTTC; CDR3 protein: CASSETGGGSYNEQFF
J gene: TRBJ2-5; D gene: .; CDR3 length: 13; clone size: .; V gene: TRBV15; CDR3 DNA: TGTGCCACCAGCAGGGGCAACGAGGAGACCCAGTACTTC; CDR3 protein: CATSRGNEETQYF
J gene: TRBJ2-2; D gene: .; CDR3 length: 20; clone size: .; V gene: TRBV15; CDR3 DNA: TGTGCCACCAGCAGAGTTCCGCCTGGGGACGGCCCAACGAACACCGGGGAGCTGTTTTTT; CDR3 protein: CATSRVPPGDGPTNTGELFF
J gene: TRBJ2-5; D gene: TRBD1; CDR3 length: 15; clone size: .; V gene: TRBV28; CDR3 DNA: TGTGCCAGCAGTTCCCCGACAGGGGGCCAAGAGACCCAGTACTTC; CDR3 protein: CASSSPTGGQETQYF
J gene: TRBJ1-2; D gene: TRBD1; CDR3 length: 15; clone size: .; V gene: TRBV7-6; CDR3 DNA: TGTGCCAGCAGCATCGACGGCAGGGGGAGGTATGGCTACACCTTC; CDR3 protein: CASSIDGRGRYGYTF
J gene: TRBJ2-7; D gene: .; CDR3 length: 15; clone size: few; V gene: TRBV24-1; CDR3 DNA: TGTGCCACCAGTGATGCAGGGGGGAATACGTACGAGCAGTACTTC; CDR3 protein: CATSDAGGNTYEQYF
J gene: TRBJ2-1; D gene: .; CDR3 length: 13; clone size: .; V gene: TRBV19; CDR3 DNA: TGTGCCAGTAGTAACAGATTCTACAATGAGCAGTTCTTC; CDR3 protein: CASSNRFYNEQFF
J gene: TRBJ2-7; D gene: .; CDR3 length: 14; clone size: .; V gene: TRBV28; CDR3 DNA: TGTGCCAGCACCACAACGGGACGCAGCTACGAGCAGTACTTC; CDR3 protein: CASTTTGRSYEQYF
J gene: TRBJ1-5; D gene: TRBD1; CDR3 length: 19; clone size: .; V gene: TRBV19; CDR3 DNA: TGTGCCAGTAGTTCTCAGCTCCCGGGACAGGCCCAGAGCAATCAGCCCCAGCATTTT; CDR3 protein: CASSSQLPGQAQSNQPQHF
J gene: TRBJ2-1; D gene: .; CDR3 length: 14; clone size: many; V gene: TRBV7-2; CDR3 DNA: TGTGCCAGCAGCTTAGTGCTACTAGCCCAAGAGCAGTTCTTC; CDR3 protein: CASSLVLLAQEQFF
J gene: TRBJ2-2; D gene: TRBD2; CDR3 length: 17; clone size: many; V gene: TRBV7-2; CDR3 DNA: TGTGCCAGCAGCTTAGGGTTCGGGAGGGGGGACACCGGGGAGCTGTTTTTT; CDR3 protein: CASSLGFGRGDTGELFF
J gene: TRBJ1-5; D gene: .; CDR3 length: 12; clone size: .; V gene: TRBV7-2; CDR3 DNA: TGTGCCAGCAGATTGCAGGGTCAGCCCCAGCATTTT; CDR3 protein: CASRLQGQPQHF
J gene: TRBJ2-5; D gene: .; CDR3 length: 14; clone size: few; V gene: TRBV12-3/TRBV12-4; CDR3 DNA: TGTGCCAGCAGTTATAGCGGAACCCAAGAGACCCAGTACTTC; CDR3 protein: CASSYSGTQETQYF
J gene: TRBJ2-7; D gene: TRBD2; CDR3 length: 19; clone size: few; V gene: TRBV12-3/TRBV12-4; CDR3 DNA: TGTGCCAGCAGTTTAATAGGGACTAGGTTCAAGACGAGCTCCTACGAGCAGTACTTC; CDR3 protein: CASSLIGTRFKTSSYEQYF
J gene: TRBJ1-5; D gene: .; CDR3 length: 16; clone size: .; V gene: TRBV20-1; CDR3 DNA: TGCAGTGCTAGTAAGTCGGGGACGGAGAGGAATCAGCCCCAGCATTTT; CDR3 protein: CSASKSGTERNQPQHF
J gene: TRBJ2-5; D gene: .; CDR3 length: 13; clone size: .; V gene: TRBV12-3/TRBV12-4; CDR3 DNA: TGTGCCAGCAGTTTTAACAGTAAGGAGACCCAGTACTTC; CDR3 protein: CASSFNSKETQYF
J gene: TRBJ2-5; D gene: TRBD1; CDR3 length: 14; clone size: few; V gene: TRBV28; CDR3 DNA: TGTGCCAGCAGTTTAAGGGACAGCCAAGAGACCCAGTACTTC; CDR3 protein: CASSLRDSQETQYF
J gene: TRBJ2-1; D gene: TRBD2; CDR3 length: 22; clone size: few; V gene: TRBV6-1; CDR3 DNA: TGTGCCAGCAGTGGGGCAGGGGTTTCTAGCGGGAGCCCCGGGGGTTCCTACAATGAGCAGTTCTTC; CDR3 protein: CASSGAGVSSGSPGGSYNEQFF
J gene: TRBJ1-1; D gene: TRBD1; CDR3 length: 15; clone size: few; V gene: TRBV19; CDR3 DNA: TGTGCCAGTAGTACGGGACAGGGCTCAGGTCTTGAAGCTTTCTTT; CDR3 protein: CASSTGQGSGLEAFF
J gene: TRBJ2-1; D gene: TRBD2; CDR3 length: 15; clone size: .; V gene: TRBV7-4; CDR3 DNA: TGTGCCAGCAGCTTAGAGGGACTAGCGGGAGCAGAGCAGTTCTTC; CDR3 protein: CASSLEGLAGAEQFF
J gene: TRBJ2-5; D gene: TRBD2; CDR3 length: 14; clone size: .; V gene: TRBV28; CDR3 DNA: TGTGCCAGCAGTACTAGCGGGAGGTATGAGACCCAGTACTTC; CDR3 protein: CASSTSGRYETQYF
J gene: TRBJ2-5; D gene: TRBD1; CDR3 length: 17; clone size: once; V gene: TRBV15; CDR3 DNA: TGTGCCACCAGCAGAGGGGTGACAGGGGGGATCCAAGAGACCCAGTACTTC; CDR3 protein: CATSRGVTGGIQETQYF
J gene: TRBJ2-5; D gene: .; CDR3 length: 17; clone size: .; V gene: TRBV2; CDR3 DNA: TGTGCCAGCAGTGAAGGAAAAGCAGCACAGTACCAAGAGACCCAGTACTTC; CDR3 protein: CASSEGKAAQYQETQYF
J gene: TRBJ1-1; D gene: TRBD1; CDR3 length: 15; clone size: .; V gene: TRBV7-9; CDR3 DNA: TGTGCCAGCCGGGGGACGGGACAGGCGAACACTGAAGCTTTCTTT; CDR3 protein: CASRGTGQANTEAFF
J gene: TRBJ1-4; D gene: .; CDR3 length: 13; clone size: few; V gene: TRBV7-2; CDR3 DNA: TGTGCCAGCAGCCCCTACAGGGATGAAAAACTGTTTTTT; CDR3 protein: CASSPYRDEKLFF
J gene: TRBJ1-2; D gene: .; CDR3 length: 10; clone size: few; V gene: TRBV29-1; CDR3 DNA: TGCAGCGTCTACTTGGATGGCTACACCTTC; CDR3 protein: CSVYLDGYTF
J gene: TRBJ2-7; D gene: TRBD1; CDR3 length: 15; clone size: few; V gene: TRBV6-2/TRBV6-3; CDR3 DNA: TGTGCCAGCAGTTACGGGACAGCCTACTCCTACGAGCAGTACTTC; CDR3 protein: CASSYGTAYSYEQYF
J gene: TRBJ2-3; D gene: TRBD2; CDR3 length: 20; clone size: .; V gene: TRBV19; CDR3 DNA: TGTGCCAGTAGTATCCGGCTTTATCGACGACTAGCGGGAGAAGAAGATACGCAGTATTTT; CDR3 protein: CASSIRLYRRLAGEEDTQYF
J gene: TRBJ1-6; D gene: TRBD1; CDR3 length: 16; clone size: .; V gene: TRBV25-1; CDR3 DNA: TGTGCCAGCAGGGCAACAGGGGGCATCGGGAATTCACCCCTCCACTTT; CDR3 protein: CASRATGGIGNSPLHF
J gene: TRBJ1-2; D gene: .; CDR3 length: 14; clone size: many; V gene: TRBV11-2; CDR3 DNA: TGTGCCAGCAGCTTACCGTGGGCCAGCTATGGCTACACCTTC; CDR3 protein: CASSLPWASYGYTF
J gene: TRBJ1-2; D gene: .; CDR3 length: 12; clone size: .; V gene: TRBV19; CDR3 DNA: TGTGCCAGTAGTATGGGCGGCTATGGCTACACCTTC; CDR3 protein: CASSMGGYGYTF
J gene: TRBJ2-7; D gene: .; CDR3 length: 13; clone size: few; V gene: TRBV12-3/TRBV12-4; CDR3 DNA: TGTGCCAGCGGATCCCTCCAGAGCTACGAGCAGTACTTC; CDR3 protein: CASGSLQSYEQYF